This T cell receptor (beta chain) came from a study of regulatory and conventional T cells in RAG deficiency. In germline, CDR1 is SGHRS, CDR2 YFSETQ. The CDR3 length is 14 residues. J lost 3 bases, V lost 8 bases, and 9 bases had no gene match. Sequencing was performed with immunoSEQ multiplex PCR; in TCRdb, only in-frame clones are kept and a portion is missing. The sample lists some 28,000 clones; about 93% were seen once. Study-wide results and limits: RAG-deficient patients showed markedly lower Shannon entropy and higher Simpson indices than control T-cell subsets.

This clone was counted a single time. Its antigen is as yet unknown. Blood CD4+ CD25-high CD127-low regulatory T cells supplied the genomic DNA template. Another study also made use of these data, one on regulatory T cells. That report notes: Primers: 52 TRBV forward and 13 TRBJ reverse.

V usage is TRBV5-1 and J usage is TRBJ1-2; 8 bases align to TRBD1. Sequencing was carried out using Tregs sorted from blood. The receptor's source is a human donor in good health. The DNA of the CDR3 is TGCGCCAGTCAGTCCGGGACAGGCGACTATGGCTACACCTTC. This codes for CASQSGTGDYGYTF.